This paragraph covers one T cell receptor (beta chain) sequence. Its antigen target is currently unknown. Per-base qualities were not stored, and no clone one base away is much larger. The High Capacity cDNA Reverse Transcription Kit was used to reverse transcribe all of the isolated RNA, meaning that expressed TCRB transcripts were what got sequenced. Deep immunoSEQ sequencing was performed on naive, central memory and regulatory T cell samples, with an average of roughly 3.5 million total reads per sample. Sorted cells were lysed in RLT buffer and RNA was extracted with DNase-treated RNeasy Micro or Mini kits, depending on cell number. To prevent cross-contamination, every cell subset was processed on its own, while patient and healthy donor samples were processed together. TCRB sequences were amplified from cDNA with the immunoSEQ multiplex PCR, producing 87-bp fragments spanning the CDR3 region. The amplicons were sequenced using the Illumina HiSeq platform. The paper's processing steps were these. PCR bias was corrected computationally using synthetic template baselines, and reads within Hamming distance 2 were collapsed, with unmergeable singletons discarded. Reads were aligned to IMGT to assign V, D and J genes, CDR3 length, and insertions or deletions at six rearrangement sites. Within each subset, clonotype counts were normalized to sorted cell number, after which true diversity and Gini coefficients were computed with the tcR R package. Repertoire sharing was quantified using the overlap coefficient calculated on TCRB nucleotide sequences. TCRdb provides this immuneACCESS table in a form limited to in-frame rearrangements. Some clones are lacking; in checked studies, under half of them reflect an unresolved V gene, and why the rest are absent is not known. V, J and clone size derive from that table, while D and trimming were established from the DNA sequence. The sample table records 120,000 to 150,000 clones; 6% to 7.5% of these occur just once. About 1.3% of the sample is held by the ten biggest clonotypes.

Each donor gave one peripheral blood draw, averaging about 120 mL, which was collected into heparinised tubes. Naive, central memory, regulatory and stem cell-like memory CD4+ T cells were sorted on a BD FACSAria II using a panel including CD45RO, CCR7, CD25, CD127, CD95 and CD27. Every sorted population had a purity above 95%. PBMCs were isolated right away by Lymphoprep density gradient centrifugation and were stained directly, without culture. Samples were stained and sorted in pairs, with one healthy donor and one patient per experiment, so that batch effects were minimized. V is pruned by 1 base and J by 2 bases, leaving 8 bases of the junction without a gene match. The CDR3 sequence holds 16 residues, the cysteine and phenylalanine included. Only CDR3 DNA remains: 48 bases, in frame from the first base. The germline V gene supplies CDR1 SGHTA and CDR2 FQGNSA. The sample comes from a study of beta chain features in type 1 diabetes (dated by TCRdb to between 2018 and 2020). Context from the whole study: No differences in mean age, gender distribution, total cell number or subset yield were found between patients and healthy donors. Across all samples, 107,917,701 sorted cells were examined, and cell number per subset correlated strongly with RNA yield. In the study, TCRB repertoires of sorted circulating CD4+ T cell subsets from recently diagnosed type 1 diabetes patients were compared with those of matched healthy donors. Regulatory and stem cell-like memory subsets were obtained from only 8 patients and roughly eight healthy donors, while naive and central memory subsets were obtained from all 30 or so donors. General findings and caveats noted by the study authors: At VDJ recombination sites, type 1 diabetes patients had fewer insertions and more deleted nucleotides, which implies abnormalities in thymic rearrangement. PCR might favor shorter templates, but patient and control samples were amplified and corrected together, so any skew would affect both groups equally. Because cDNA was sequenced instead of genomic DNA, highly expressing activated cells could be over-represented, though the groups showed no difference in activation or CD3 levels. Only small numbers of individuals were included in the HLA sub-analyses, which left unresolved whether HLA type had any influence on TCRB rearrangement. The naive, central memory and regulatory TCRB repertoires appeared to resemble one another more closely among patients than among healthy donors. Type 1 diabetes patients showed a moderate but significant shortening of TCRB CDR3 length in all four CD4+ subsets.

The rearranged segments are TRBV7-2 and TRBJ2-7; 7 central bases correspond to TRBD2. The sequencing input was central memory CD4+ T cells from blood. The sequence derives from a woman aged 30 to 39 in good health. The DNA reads TGTGCCAGCAGCTTAGTTTCTAGCGGTTCCCCCTACGAGCAGTACTTC. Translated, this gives CASSLVSSGSPYEQYF. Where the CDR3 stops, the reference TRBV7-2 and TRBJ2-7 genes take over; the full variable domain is GAGVSQSPSNKVTEKGKDVELRCDPISGHTALYWYRQSLGQGLEFLIYFQGNSAPDKSGLPSDRFSAERTGGSVSTLTIQRTQQEDSAVYLCASSLVSSGSPYEQYFGPGTRLTVT.